This is a list of T cell receptor beta chains from one sample in a study of breast tumors, draining lymph nodes, adjacent tissues. MiXCR was run by TCRdb on the multiplex PCR reads, yielding one entry per CDR3 protein. The sample records approximately 180,000 distinct CDR3 sequences, 33% being singletons. The sequenced sample consisted of axillary lymph node tissue. These receptors all stem from a female donor with breast cancer. Some clones in this sample may be carry-over from other donors' samples. The CDR3 runs from the conserved cysteine through the conserved F or W.

j_gene,v_gene,CDR3aa
TRBJ2-3,TRBV5-8,CASSFRGRASTDTQYF
TRBJ2-4,TRBV5-1,CASSYDGGKNIQYF
TRBJ2-1,TRBV2,CARAGTNYNEQFF
TRBJ2-2,TRBV12-3/TRBV12-4,CASNSFGGPNTGELFF
TRBJ1-1,TRBV19,CASSDPGQGNTEAFF
TRBJ2-3,TRBV5-1,CASQATFQQGGQYF
TRBJ2-5,TRBV10-1,CASSERRGQETQYF
TRBJ2-5,TRBV15,CATSRLENEGTQHF
TRBJ2-5,TRBV9,CASSARGAGGGPKETQYF
TRBJ1-2,TRBV4-1,CASSQELARGQGYGYTF
TRBJ2-7,TRBV7-3,CASSLALAGSLVDDEQYF
TRBJ1-4,TRBV19,CASSLQAPIREKLFF
TRBJ2-7,TRBV11-2,CASRGGNYAHYF
TRBJ2-3,TRBV5-1,CASSLGPPLHTDTQYF
TRBJ2-6,TRBV29-1,CSVDGDSGANVLTF
TRBJ2-1,TRBV28,CASRGSRGDEQFF
TRBJ2-5,TRBV20-1,CSASTSGVGQETQYF
TRBJ1-1,TRBV7-2,CASSPHPTTGAFF
TRBJ2-3,TRBV6-6,CASSEGLAGLDTQYF
TRBJ1-2,TRBV2,CASSAPRENYGYTF
TRBJ2-1,TRBV5-6,CASSLDRGSSYNEQFF
TRBJ2-1,TRBV27,CASSLIQGAVHEQFF
TRBJ2-1,TRBV5-1,CASTRSGHNDQLF
TRBJ2-7,TRBV19,CASSTGLAGYYEQYF
TRBJ2-2,TRBV20-1,CSAGVLVSPGELFF
TRBJ2-7,TRBV15,CATSGLSYEQYF
TRBJ2-7,TRBV4-1,CASSQVGAAYEQYF
TRBJ2-3,TRBV4-1,CASSQAGQGRSDTQYF
TRBJ2-6,TRBV27,CATVSGANVLTF
TRBJ1-1,TRBV10-3,CAISEPGKNTEAFF
TRBJ1-3,TRBV19,CASSTGQRHSGNTIYF
TRBJ2-1,TRBV6-2/TRBV6-3,CASSRTSGSPHEQFF
TRBJ2-5,TRBV4-1,CASSQGGGPDQETQYF
TRBJ2-7,TRBV19,CASSMGGSPTYEQYF
TRBJ2-7,TRBV27,CASRGRTASYEQCF
TRBJ1-6,TRBV18,CASSPYGQGNSPLHF
TRBJ2-4,TRBV6-5,CASSYVVWATKNIQYF
TRBJ1-2,TRBV28,CASRHGGESDGYTF
TRBJ1-4,TRBV10-2,CASSDPDRLNEKLFF
TRBJ1-6,TRBV11-1,CASSPRDSSSYNSPLHF
TRBJ2-3,TRBV20-1,CSARDLASGPGTQYF